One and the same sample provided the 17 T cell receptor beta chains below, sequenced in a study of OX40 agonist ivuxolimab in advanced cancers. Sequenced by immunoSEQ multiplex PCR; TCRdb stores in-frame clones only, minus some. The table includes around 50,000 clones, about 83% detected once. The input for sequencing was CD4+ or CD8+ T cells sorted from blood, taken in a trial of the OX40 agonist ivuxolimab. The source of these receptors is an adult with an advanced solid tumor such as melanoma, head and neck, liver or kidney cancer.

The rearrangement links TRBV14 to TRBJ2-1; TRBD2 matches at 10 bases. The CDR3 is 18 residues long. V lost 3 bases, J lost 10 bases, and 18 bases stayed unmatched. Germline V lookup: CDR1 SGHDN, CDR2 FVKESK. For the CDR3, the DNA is TGTGCCAGCAGCCAGGGACTAGCGTCGGCCTCAAGAGGGGGGGAGCAGTTCTTC. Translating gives CASSQGLASASRGGEQFF. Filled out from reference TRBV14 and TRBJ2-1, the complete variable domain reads EAGVTQFPSHSVIEKGQTVTLRCDPISGHDNLYWYRRVMGKEIKFLLHFVKESKQDESGMPNNRFLAERTGGTYSTLKVQPAELEDSGVYFCASSQGLASASRGGEQFFGPGTRLTVL.

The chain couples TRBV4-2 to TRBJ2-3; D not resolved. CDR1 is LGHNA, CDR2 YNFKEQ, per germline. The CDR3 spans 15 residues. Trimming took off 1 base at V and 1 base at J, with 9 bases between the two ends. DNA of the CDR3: TGTGCCAGCAGCCAAGTGGCCTCCCGCACAGATACGCAGTATTTT. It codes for CASSQVASRTDTQYF.

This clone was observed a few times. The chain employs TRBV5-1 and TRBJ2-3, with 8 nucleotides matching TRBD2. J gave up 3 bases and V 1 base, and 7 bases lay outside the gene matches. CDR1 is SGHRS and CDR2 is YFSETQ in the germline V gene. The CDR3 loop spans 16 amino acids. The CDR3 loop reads CASSLSAGGTTDTQYF. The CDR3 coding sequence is TGCGCCAGCAGCTTGTCGGCGGGAGGTACGACAGATACGCAGTATTTT. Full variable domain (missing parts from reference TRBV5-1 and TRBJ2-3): KAGVTQTPRYLIKTRGQQVTLSCSPISGHRSVSWYQQTPGQGLQFLFEYFSETQRNKGNFPGRFSGRQFSNSRSEMNVSTLELGDSALYLCASSLSAGGTTDTQYFGPGTRLTVL.

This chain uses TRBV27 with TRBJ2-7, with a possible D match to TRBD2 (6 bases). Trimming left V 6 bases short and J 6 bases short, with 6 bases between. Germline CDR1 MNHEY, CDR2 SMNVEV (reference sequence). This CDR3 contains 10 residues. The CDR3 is CASRTSEQYF. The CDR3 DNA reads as TGTGCCAGCAGGACTAGCGAGCAGTACTTC.

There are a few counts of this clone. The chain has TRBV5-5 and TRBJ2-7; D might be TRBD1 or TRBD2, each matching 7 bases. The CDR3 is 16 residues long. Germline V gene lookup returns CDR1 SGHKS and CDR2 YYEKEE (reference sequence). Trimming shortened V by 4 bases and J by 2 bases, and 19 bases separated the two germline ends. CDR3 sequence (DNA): TGTGCCAGCAGCCCGCAGGCAGGGGGGAGGGCCTACGAGCAGTACTTC. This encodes CASSPQAGGRAYEQYF.

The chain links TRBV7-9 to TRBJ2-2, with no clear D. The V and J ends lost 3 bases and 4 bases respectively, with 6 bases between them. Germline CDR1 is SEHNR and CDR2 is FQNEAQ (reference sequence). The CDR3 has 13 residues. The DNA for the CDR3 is TGTGCCAGCAGCTTCCAAAGCACCGGGGAGCTGTTTTTT. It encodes CASSFQSTGELFF.

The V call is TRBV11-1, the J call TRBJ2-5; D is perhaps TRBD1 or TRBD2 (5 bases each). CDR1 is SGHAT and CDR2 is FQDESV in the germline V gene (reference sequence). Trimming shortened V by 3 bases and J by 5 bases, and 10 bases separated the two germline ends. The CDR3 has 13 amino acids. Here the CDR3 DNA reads TGTGCCAGCAGCTTCGGGACGGCCGAGACCCAGTACTTC. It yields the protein CASSFGTAETQYF. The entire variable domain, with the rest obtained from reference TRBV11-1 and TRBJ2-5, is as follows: EAEVAQSPRYKITEKSQAVAFWCDPISGHATLYWYRQILGQGPELLVQFQDESVVDDSQLPKDRFSAERLKGVDSTLKIQPAELGDSAMYLCASSFGTAETQYFGPGTRLLVL.

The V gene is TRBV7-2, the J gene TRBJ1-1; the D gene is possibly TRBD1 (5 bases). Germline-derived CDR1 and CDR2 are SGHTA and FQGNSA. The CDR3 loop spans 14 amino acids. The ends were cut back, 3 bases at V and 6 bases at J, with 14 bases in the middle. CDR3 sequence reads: CASSLTDILSEAFF. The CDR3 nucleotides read TGTGCCAGCAGCTTGACGGACATCTTGTCTGAAGCTTTCTTT.

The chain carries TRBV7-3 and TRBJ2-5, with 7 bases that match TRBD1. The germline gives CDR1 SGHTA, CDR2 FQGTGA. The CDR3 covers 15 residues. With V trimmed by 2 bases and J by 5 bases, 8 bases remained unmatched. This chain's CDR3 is CASSLGPDRAETQYF. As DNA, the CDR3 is TGTGCCAGCAGCTTAGGACCTGACAGGGCCGAGACCCAGTACTTC. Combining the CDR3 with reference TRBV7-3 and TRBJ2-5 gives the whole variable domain GAGVSQTPSNKVTEKGKYVELRCDPISGHTALYWYRQSLGQGPEFLIYFQGTGAADDSGLPNDRFFAVRPEGSVSTLKIQRTERGDSAVYLCASSLGPDRAETQYFGPGTRLLVL.

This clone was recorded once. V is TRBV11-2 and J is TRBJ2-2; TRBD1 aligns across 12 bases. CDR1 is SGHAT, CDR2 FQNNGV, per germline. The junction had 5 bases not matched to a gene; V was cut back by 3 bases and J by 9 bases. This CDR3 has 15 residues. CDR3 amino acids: CASSLGQGAFRELFF. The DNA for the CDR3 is TGTGCCAGCAGCTTGGGACAGGGGGCTTTCAGGGAGCTGTTTTTT.

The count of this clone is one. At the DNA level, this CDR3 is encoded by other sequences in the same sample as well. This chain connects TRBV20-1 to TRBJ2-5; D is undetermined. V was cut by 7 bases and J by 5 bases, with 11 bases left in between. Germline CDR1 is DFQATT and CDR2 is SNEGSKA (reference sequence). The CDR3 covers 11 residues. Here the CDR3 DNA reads TGCAGTGGCGACTTACAGGAGACCCAGTACTTC. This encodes CSGDLQETQYF.

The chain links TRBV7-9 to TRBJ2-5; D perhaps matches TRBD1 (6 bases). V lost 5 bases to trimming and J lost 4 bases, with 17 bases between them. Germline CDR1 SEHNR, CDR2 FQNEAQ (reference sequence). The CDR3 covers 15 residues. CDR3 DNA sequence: TGTGCCAGCAGCCGAGGGGCAGGGGTTGGAGAGACCCAGTACTTC. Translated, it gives CASSRGAGVGETQYF.

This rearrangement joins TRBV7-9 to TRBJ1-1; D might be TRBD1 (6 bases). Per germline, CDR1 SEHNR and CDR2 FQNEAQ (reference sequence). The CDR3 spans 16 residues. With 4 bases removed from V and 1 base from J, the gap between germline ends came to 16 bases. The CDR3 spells CASSSILGGRNTEAFF. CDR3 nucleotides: TGTGCCAGCAGCTCTATATTGGGGGGGCGGAACACTGAAGCTTTCTTT. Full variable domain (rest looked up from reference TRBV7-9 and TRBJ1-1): DTGVSQNPRHKITKRGQNVTFRCDPISEHNRLYWYRQTLGQGPEFLTYFQNEAQLEKSRLLSDRFSAERPKGSFSTLEIQRTEQGDSAMYLCASSSILGGRNTEAFFGQGTRLTVV.

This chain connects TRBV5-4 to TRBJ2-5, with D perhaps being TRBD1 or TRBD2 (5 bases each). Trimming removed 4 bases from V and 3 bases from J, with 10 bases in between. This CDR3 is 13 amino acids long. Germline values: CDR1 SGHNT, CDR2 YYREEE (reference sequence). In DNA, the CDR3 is TGTGCCAGCAGCCGGGACCAAAAAGAGACCCAGTACTTC. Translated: CASSRDQKETQYF.

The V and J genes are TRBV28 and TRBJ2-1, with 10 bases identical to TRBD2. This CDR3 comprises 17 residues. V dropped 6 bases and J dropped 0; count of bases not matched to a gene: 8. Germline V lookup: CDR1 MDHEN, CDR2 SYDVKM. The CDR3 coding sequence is TGTGCCAGCAGCGACACGGGACTAGCGAGCTCCTACAATGAGCAGTTCTTC. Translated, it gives CASSDTGLASSYNEQFF. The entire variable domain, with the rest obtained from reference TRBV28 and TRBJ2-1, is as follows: DVKVTQSSRYLVKRTGEKVFLECVQDMDHENMFWYRQDPGLGLRLIYFSYDVKMKEKGDIPEGYSVSREKKERFSLILESASTNQTSMYLCASSDTGLASSYNEQFFGPGTRLTVL.

The CDR3 region has the DNA TGTGCCAGCAGCCCGTGGAGGAAGACTGAAGCTTTCTTT. This sequence encodes CASSPWRKTEAFF. This chain joins TRBV11-2 and TRBJ1-1, with D uncertain. Per the germline V gene, CDR1 is SGHAT and CDR2 is FQNNGV. The V end was cut by 5 bases, the J end by 5 bases, with 12 bases between. The CDR3 contains 13 residues.

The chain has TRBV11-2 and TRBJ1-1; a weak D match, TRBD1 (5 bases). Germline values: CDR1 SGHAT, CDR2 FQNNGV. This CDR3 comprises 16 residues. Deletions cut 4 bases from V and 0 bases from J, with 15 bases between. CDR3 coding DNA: TGTGCCAGCAGCTACTCAGGGTTGGTGGTGAACACTGAAGCTTTCTTT. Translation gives CASSYSGLVVNTEAFF.